This TCR beta chain comes out of a study of low-dose radiotherapy and immunotherapy resistance in tumors. This clonotype was observed at least ten times. Both TCRalpha and TCRbeta chains were reverse transcribed with V-gene-specific primers. TCR amplification involved 20 to 25 PCR cycles with a constant-region primer and V-primer adapter. TCRdb redid the calling of the reads with MiXCR, one entry per CDR3 protein. The sample has 55,000 to 65,000 distinct CDR3 sequences, around 27% seen once. CDR3 length: 15 residues. In germline, CDR1 is SQVTM, CDR2 ANQGSEA. Trimming took 6 bases from V and 1 from J, leaving 19 bases between them. Time point of the sample: before trial treatment.

This TCR derives from a male donor with rectosigmoid adenocarcinoma. Source: PBMCs, taken before treatment. The chain employs TRBV29-1 and TRBJ2-7; D possibly uses TRBD1 or TRBD2 (5 bases each). The CDR3 protein is CSVTSPGTESYEQYF. The CDR3 DNA is TGCAGCGTCACGTCCCCCGGGACCGAGTCCTACGAGCAGTACTTC.